Many counts were recorded for the clone carrying this TCR beta chain. What it recognizes is unknown. The source material, RNA transcripts, was used to amplify TCR beta CDR3 regions. The HTBI primer set served for first-round RT-PCR of the TCR CDR3. TCRdb used MiXCR to reprocess the multiplex PCR reads, holding one entry per CDR3 protein. This table has around 430,000 distinct CDR3 sequences, about 15% appearing once. The data were taken from a study of T cells in Graves' hyperthyroidism and ophthalmopathy. Broader study findings: The model forecast ophthalmopathy, anticipating it by a median around 6.5 months before onset.

If no ophthalmopathy progression occurred within 18 months, Graves' hyperthyroidism was stable. Uncontrolled infection, other autoimmune disease, pregnancy or lactation barred patients from enrollment. Based on clinical symptoms, serum thyroxine and TRAb, thyroid ultrasound and orbital computed tomography, diagnoses were reached. The sample consisted of blood. This sequence was found in a young woman with Graves' hyperthyroidism.

The CDR3 protein is CASLGRFTDTQYF. The CDR3 DNA reads as TGTGCCAGCCTGGGGCGTTTCACAGATACGCAGTATTTT. The chain is built from TRBV11-2 and TRBJ2-3; a possible D gene is TRBD1 (5 bases). The V end lost 8 bases, the J end lost 2 bases, and 11 bases lay between the germline ends. The length of the CDR3 is 13 residues. CDR1 SGHAT and CDR2 FQNNGV come from the germline V gene. The variable domain in full, completed from reference TRBV11-2 and TRBJ2-3, reads EAGVAQSPRYKIIEKRQSVAFWCNPISGHATLYWYQQILGQGPKLLIQFQNNGVVDDSQLPKDRFSAERLKGVDSTLKIQPAKLEDSAVYLCASLGRFTDTQYFGPGTRLTVL.